Listed below are T cell receptor beta chains from one sample, sequenced in a study of blood T cell repertoires in COVID-19. TCRdb's table, derived via immunoSEQ multiplex PCR, lists solely in-frame clones and lacks some. The sample shows some 300,000 clones, approximately 88% of them seen only once. The sequencing input was PBMCs or T cells enriched from blood (not recorded which). The receptors come from a woman in her twenties or thirties who had recovered from COVID-19. The CDR3 runs from the conserved cysteine through the conserved F or W. D genes are given only for firm matches.

TRBV27	TRBD1	TRBJ2-7	CASSRQGGYLVYEQYF
TRBV10-3	NA	TRBJ1-5	CAIPAERGNQPQHF
TRBV7-2	NA	TRBJ1-1	CASSNGQNTEAFF
TRBV18	NA	TRBJ1-1	CASSPMEMNTEAFF
TRBV11-3	TRBD2	TRBJ2-3	CASSLLPSGGRDTQYF
TRBV9	NA	TRBJ2-3	CASSVDGSTDMQYF
TRBV4-3	NA	TRBJ1-4	CASSQRNEKLFF
TRBV5-1	NA	TRBJ2-1	CASSLVTAANEQFF
TRBV10-3	TRBD1	TRBJ1-2	CAIRQGASHLGYTF
TRBV27	NA	TRBJ1-5	CASSPLDRSNQPQHF
TRBV5-1	NA	TRBJ2-1	CASSLGYRPGEQFF
TRBV27	TRBD2	TRBJ2-7	CASSSSGSRYEQYF
TRBV7-3	TRBD1	TRBJ2-7	CASSPRTGGGEQYF
TRBV9	NA	TRBJ2-7	CASSSSPFGGELTYEQYF
TRBV7-9	TRBD1	TRBJ2-3	CASSHTDRGLTDTQYF
TRBV28	NA	TRBJ1-6	CASSSTGPDNSPLHF
TRBV10-3	NA	TRBJ1-1	CAISESGVNTEAFF
TRBV7-9	NA	TRBJ1-1	CASRTGNTEAFF
TRBV7-9	NA	TRBJ1-1	CASSFGPGITEAFF